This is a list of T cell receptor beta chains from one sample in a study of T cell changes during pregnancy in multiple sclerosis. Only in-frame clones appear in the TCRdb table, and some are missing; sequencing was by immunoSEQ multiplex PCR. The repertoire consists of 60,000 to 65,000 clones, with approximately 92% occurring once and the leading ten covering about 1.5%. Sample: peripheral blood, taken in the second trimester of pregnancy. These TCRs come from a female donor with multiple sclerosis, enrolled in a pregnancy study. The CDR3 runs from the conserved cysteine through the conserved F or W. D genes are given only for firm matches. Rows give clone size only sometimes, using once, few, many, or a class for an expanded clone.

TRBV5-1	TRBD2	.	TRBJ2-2	TGCGCCAGCAGCTTGGGGTTTTACGGGAGGACCGGGGAGCTGTTTTTT	CASSLGFYGRTGELFF
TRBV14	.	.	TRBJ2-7	TGTGCCAGCAGCCAAGATAATGGGCCAGGGGTCTACGAGCAGTACTTC	CASSQDNGPGVYEQYF
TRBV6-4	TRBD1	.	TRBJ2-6	TGTGCCAGCAGCGCCCGGACAGGTGGCGGCAACGTCCTGACTTTC	CASSARTGGGNVLTF
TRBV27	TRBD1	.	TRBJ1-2	TGTGCCAGCAGTTTCGGGACAGAGCTTAACTATGGCTACACCTTC	CASSFGTELNYGYTF
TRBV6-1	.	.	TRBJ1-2	TGTGCCAGCAGTGATACAGATCGAAGCAACACCTTC	CASSDTDRSNTF
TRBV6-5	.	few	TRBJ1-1	TGTGCCAGCAGTTTTAACAGGGTAGCGAACACTGAAGCTTTCTTT	CASSFNRVANTEAFF
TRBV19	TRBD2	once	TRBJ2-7	TGTGCCAGTAGTAGGGGACTAGCGGTAAGCTCCTACGAGCAGTACTTC	CASSRGLAVSSYEQYF
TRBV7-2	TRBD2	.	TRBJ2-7	TGTGCCAGCAGCTTAGGGCTAGCGGGCTGCGAGCAGTACTTC	CASSLGLAGCEQYF
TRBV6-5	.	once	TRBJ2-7	TGTGCCAGCAGTTACGGGGGGAAATCCTACGAGCAGTACTTC	CASSYGGKSYEQYF
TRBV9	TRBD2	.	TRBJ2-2	TGTGCCAGCAGCGTGGGACTAGCGGGGCACGGCGGGGAGCTGTTTTTT	CASSVGLAGHGGELFF
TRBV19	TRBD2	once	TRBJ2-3	TGTGCCAGTAGATATGCTAGCGGAGCGACAGATACGCAGTATTTT	CASRYASGATDTQYF
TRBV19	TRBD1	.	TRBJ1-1	TGTGCCAGTAGTGTGGACAGGGAGCGTATGGCTGAAGCTTTCTTT	CASSVDRERMAEAFF
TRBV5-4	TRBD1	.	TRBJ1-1	TGTGCCAGCAGCTTGGAGCGGCAGGGGGCGCGAGCTTTCTTT	CASSLERQGARAFF
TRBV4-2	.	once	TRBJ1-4	TGTGCCAGCAGCCTCAGTGGGGCGGTGTTTTTT	CASSLSGAVFF
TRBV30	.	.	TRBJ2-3	TGTGCCTGGAGTGTAACGACAGGTGGGACAGATACGCAGTATTTT	CAWSVTTGGTDTQYF
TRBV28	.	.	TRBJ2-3	TGTGCATCCAGGAGCGGCTCCGGCACAGATACGCAGTATTTT	CASRSGSGTDTQYF
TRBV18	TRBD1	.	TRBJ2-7	TGTGCCAGCTCACGATCCACCGGGACAGGAGACCTCTACGAGCAGTACTTC	CASSRSTGTGDLYEQYF
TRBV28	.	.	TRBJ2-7	TGTGCCAGCGGCCGCCGGACAGTCTCCTACGAGCAGTACTTC	CASGRRTVSYEQYF
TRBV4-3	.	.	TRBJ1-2	TGCGCCAGCAGCCAAGATCGCACAGGGAACTATGGCTACACCTTC	CASSQDRTGNYGYTF
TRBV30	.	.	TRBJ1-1	TGTGCCTGGAGTTTAGGGGCCAACACTGAAGCTTTCTTT	CAWSLGANTEAFF
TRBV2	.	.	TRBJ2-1	TGTGCCAGCAGTGTAATGAGCTCCTACAATGAGCAGTTCTTC	CASSVMSSYNEQFF
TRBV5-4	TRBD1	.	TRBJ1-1	TGTGCCAGCAGCCTAGGAACAGGGGCGGCTTTCTTT	CASSLGTGAAFF
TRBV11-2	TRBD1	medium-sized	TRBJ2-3	TGTGCCAGCAGCTTAATCGGCTGGGGACAGGGAATGGTCACAGATACGCAGTATTTT	CASSLIGWGQGMVTDTQYF
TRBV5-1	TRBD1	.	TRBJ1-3	TGCGCCAGCAGCTTGTCGCCCACAGGGGGATCTGGAAACACCATATATTTT	CASSLSPTGGSGNTIYF
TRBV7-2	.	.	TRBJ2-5	TGTGCCAGCAGCCCTAATAGCGAAGTGGAAGAGACCCAGTACTTC	CASSPNSEVEETQYF
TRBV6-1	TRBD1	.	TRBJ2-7	TGTGCCAGCAGGACAGGGGGCTACCCTACCTACGAGCAGTACTTC	CASRTGGYPTYEQYF
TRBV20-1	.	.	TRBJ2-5	TGCAGTGCTAGTCTAGTGGAGACCCAGTACTTC	CSASLVETQYF
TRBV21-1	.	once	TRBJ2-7	TGTGCCAGTTCTCAGGGGTGCAAGCAGTACTTC	CASSQGCKQYF
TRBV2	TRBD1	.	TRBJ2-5	TGTGCCAGTACGGGACAGCAAGAGACCCAGTACTTC	CASTGQQETQYF
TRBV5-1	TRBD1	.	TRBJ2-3	TGCGCCAGCAGCTACGGACAGGGGGGTGGAGATACGCAGTATTTT	CASSYGQGGGDTQYF
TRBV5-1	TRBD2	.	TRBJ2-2	TGCGCCAGCAGCCCGCGGACTAGCGGGAGCGGCGGGGAGCTGTTTTTT	CASSPRTSGSGGELFF
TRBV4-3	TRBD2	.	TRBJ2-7	TGCGCCAGCAGCCTTGGGGGAGGGCGGGCCGAGCAGTACTTC	CASSLGGGRAEQYF
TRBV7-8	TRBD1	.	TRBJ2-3	TGTGCCAGCAGCCCCAGGACAGGGTGGAGGGATACGCAGTATTTT	CASSPRTGWRDTQYF